The entry below describes one T cell receptor (beta chain). The data were obtained in a study of graft-versus-host responses after intestinal transplantation. Germline V gene lookup returns CDR1 MNHEY and CDR2 SVGAGI. This CDR3 spans 16 amino acids. Between the trimmed V and J ends, which lost 0 bases and 0 bases, there was a span of 9 bases. Clones were read by immunoSEQ multiplex PCR, and TCRdb kept only the in-frame ones, dropping some. The table includes tens of thousands of clones, 83% detected once. Sequencing was performed on PBMCs, taken 1070 days after transplant. The chain links TRBV6-5 to TRBJ1-3, with D hard to call. The origin of this receptor is a human patient who received an intestinal transplant, so some T cells may come from the graft donor. The CDR3 nucleotides read TGTGCCAGCAGTTACTCTTCGGCCTACTCTGGAAACACCATATATTTT. Its protein product is CASSYSSAYSGNTIYF.